This record concerns one TCR beta chain sequence. The record originates from a study of cytomegalovirus exposure and HLA in healthy donors. This CDR3 spans 20 amino acids. CDR1 and CDR2 (germline): SGDLS, YYNGEE. V lost 6 bases and J lost 7; bases outside the gene matches: 22. The PCR made use of 60 Vbeta and 13 Jbeta primers. Repertoires were generated with immunoSEQ multiplex PCR, while TCRdb's copy carries only in-frame clones and drops some. The sample carries around 94,000 clones, approximately 87% recorded once. The material sequenced was PBMCs. The receptor's source is a man between 35 and 55 years old in good health and CMV-seronegative. This sequence joins TRBV9 and TRBJ2-7; 16 nucleotides line up with TRBD2. CDR3 sequence reads: CASNLMWGLAGGPFPNEQYF. The CDR3, as DNA: TGTGCCAGCAACCTAATGTGGGGACTAGCGGGGGGGCCTTTTCCTAATGAGCAGTACTTC.